This T cell receptor beta chain was captured in a study of T cell responses to AZD1222 COVID-19 vaccine. Study details: The study pooled second doses at about 4 or about 12 weeks. Study-wide points: No day 14 peak samples; only post-peak repertoires were characterized. Clonal diversity was possibly underestimated, and white British individuals and females predominated among donors. Once two AZD1222 doses were given, Spike-specific TCR breadth and depth went up.

Sequencing used immunoSEQ multiplex PCR; TCRdb keeps in-frame clones, though not all of them. The table shows 150,000 to 200,000 clones, with around 92% occurring only once. Comments on this clone: The antigen remains unidentified.

From germline, CDR1 is SGHNT and CDR2 YYREEE (reference sequence). There are 15 residues in the CDR3. V dropped 0 bases and J dropped 3; count of bases not matched to a gene: 4. The input for sequencing was peripheral blood, taken on day 0 of AZD1222 vaccination. The V and J genes are TRBV5-4 and TRBJ1-1, with TRBD1 identical over 8 bases. The TCR comes from an adult in good health. As DNA, the CDR3 is TGTGCCAGCAGCTTGGGGCAGGGGGCGCACACTGAAGCTTTCTTT. It codes for CASSLGQGAHTEAFF.